This T cell receptor beta chain was recorded in a study of blood T cell repertoires in COVID-19. Overall study context: Italy, Spain and the United States were the sources of the convalescent and acute COVID-19 samples.

The V end was cut by 6 bases, the J end by 6 bases, with 12 bases between. Germline lookup yields CDR1 ENHRY and CDR2 SYGVKD. CDR3 length: 12 residues. In the study's own analysis: Researchers report that nucleated cell counts were estimated from reference gene primer amplification. Only in-frame clones appear in the TCRdb table, and some are missing; sequencing was by immunoSEQ multiplex PCR. That table furnishes V, J and clone size, whereas the DNA furnished D and trimming. The sample records roughly 120,000 clones, 70% to 85% being singletons. The J gene is TRBJ2-7, the V gene TRBV10-3; a weak D match, TRBD1 (5 bases). The receptor was derived from a man in his forties or fifties with acute or convalescent COVID-19. Sequencing used peripheral blood. The CDR3 spells CAIRGQGTEQYF. In DNA form, the CDR3 reads TGTGCCATCAGGGGGCAGGGAACCGAGCAGTACTTC.